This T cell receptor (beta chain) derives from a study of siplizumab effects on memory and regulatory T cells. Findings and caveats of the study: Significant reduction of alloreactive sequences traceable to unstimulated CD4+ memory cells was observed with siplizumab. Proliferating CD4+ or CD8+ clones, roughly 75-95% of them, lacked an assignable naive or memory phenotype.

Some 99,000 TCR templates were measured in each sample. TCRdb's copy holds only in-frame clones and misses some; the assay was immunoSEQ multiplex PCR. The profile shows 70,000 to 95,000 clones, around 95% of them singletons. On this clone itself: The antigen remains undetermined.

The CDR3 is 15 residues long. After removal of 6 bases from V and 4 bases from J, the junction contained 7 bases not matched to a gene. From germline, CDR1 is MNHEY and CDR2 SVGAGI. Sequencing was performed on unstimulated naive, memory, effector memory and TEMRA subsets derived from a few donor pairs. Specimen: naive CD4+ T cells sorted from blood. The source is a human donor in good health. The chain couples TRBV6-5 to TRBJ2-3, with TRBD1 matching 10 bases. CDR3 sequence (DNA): TGTGCCAGCAGAGCCGGGACAGGGGACGCAGATACGCAGTATTTT. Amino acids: CASRAGTGDADTQYF.